This TCR beta chain was retrieved from a study of T cells in Graves' hyperthyroidism and ophthalmopathy. This clonotype was observed a few times. Germline-derived CDR1 and CDR2 are LGHDT and YNNKEL (reference sequence). V dropped 5 bases and J dropped 6 bases, with 9 bases sitting between them. This CDR3 region has 12 residues. Amplification targeted TCR beta CDR3 regions from RNA transcripts. Using the HTBI primer set, a first-round RT-PCR was run on the TCR CDR3. TCRdb fed the multiplex PCR reads into MiXCR, producing one record per CDR3 protein. This sample yields some 550,000 distinct CDR3 sequences, of which more than 15% are seen a single time; roughly 3% belongs to the top ten.

The clonotype comes from a woman in her thirties or forties with Graves' ophthalmopathy. The sample consisted of blood. The V gene is TRBV3-1, the J gene TRBJ2-3; D remains ambiguous. CDR3 in amino acids: CASSYTRDTQYF. The CDR3 DNA reads TGTGCCAGCAGCTACACGAGGGATACGCAGTATTTT.